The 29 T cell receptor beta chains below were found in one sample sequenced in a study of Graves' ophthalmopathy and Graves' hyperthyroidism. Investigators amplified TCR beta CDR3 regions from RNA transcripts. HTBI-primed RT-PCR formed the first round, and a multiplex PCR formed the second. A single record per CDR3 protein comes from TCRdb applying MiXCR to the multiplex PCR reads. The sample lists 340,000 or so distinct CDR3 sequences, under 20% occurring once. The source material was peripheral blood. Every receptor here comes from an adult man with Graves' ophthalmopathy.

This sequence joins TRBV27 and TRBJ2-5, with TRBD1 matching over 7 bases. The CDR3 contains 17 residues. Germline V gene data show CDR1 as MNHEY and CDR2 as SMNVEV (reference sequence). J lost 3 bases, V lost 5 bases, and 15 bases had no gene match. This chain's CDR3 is CASSPRRGRRPKETQYF. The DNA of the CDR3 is TGTGCCAGCAGTCCCAGAAGGGGGCGCCGTCCTAAAGAGACCCAGTACTTC.

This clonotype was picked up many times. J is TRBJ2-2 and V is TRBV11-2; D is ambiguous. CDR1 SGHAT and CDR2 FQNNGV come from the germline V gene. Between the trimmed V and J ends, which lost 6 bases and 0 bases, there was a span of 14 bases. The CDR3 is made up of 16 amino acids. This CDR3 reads CASSRRMPANTGELFF. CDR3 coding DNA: TGTGCCAGCAGTCGCCGTATGCCAGCGAACACCGGGGAGCTGTTTTTT.

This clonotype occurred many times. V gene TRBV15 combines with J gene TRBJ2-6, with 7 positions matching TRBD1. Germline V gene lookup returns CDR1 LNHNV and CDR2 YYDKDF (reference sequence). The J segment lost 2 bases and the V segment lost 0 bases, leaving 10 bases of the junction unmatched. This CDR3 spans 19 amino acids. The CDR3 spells CATSRDIRQGVAGANVLTF. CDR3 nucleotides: TGTGCCACCAGCAGAGATATAAGGCAGGGGGTAGCTGGGGCCAACGTCCTGACTTTC.

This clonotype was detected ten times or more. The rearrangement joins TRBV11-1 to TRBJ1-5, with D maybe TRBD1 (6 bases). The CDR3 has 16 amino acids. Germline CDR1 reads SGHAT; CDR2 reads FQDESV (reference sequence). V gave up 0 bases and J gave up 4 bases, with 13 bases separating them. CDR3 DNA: TGTGCCAGCAGCTTAGCGCAAGGGGGGGCTAATCAGCCCCAGCATTTT. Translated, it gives CASSLAQGGANQPQHF.

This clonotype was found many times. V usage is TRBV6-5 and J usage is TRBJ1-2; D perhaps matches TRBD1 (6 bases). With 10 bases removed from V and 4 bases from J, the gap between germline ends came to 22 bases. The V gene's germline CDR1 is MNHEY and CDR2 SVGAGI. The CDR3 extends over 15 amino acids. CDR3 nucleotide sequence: TGTGCCAACTTAGAAAGGGGGGATGGAGGCTATGGCTACACCTTC. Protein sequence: CANLERGDGGYGYTF.

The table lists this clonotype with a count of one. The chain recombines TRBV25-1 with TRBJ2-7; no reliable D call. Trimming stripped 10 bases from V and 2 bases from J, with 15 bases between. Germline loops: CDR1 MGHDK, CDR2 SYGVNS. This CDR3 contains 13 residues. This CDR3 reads CATGPHAAYEQYF. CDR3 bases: TGTGCCACAGGACCCCATGCAGCCTACGAGCAGTACTTC.

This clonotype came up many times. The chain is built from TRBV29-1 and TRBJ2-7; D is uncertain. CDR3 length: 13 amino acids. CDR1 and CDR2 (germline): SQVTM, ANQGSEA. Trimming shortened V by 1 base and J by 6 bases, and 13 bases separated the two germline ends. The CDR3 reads CSVEARSDSEQYF. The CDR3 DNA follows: TGCAGCGTTGAAGCCAGAAGCGACTCCGAGCAGTACTTC.

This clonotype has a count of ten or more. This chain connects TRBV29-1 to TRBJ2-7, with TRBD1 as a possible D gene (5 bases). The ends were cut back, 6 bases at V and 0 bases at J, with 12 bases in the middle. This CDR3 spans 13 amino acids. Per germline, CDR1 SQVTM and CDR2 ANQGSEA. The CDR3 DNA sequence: TGCAGCGTCAGACAGCCGGTCTCCTACGAGCAGTACTTC. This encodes CSVRQPVSYEQYF.

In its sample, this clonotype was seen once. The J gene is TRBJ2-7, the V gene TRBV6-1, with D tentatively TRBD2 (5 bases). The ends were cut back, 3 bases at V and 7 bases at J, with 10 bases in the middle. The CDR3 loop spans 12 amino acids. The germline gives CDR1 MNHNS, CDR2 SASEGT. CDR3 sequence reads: CASSDQAEEQYF. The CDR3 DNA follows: TGTGCCAGCAGTGACCAAGCGGAAGAGCAGTACTTC.

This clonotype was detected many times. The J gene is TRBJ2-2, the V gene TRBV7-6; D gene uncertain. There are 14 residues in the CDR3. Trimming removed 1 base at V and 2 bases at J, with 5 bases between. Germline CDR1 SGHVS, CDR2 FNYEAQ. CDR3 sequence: CASSLVGNTGELFF. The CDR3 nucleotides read TGTGCCAGCAGCTTAGTGGGTAACACCGGGGAGCTGTTTTTT.

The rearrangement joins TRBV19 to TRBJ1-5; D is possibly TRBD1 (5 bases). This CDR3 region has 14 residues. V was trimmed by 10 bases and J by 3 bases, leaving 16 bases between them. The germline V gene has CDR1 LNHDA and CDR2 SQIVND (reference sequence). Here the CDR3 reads CATWGSRINQPQHF. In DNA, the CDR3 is TGTGCCACCTGGGGGAGTCGGATCAATCAGCCCCAGCATTTT.

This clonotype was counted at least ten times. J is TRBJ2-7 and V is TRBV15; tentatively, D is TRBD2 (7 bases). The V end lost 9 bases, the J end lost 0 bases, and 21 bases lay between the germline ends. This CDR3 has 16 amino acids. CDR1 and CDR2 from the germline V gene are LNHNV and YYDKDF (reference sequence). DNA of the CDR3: TGTGCCACGAGCCGCGCACAGGGACTATTCTCCTACGAGCAGTACTTC. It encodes CATSRAQGLFSYEQYF.

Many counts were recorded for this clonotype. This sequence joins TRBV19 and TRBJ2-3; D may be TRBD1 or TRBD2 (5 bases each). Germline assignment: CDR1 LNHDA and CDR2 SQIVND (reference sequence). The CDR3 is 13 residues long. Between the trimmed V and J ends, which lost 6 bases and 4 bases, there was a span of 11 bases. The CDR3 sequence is CASRQEVSDTQYF. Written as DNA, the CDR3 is TGTGCCAGTAGACAGGAGGTTTCAGATACGCAGTATTTT.

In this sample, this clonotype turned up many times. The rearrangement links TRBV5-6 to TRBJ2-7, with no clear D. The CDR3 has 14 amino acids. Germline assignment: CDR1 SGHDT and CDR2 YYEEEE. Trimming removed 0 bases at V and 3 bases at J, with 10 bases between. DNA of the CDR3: TGTGCCAGCAGCTTGGGAAGGACGATCTACGAGCAGTACTTC. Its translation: CASSLGRTIYEQYF.

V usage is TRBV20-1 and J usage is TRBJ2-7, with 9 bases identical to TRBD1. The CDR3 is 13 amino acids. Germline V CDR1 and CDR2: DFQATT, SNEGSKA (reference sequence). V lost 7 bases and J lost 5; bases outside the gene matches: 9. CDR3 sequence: CSVPGTGLHEQYF. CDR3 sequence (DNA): TGCAGTGTTCCGGGGACAGGGCTCCACGAGCAGTACTTC.

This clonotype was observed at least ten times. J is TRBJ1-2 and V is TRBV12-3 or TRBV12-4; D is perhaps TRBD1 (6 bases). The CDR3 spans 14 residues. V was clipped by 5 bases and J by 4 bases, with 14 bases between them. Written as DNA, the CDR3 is TGTGCCAGCAGTAACCAGGGGCCCCTCTATGGCTACACCTTC. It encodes CASSNQGPLYGYTF.

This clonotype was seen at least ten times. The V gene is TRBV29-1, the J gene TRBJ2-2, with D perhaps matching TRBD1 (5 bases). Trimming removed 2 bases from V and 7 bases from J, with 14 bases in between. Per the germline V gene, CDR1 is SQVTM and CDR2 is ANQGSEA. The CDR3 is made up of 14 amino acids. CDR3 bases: TGCAGCGTTGAATTCTCAGGGTCGGGCGGGGAGCTGTTTTTT. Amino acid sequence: CSVEFSGSGGELFF.

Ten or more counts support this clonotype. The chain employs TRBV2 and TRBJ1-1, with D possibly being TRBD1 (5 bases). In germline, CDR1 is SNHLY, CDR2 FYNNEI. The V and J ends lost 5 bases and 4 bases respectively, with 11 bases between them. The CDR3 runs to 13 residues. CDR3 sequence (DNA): TGTGCCAGCAGTCGTCAGGGTTTCACTGAAGCTTTCTTT. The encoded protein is CASSRQGFTEAFF.

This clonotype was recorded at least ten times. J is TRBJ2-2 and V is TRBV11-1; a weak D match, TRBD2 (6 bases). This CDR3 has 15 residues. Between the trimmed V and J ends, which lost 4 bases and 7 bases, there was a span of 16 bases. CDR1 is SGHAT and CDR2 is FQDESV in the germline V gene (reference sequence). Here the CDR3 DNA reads TGTGCCAGCAGCTATGGAGCGGAGGGGTTCGGGGAGCTGTTTTTT. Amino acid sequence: CASSYGAEGFGELFF.

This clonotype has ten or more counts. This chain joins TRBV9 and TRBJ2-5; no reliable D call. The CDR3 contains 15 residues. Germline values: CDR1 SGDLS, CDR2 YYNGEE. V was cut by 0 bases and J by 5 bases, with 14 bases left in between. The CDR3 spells CASSVGSRLEETQYF. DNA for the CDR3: TGTGCCAGCAGCGTAGGCAGCAGGTTGGAGGAGACCCAGTACTTC.

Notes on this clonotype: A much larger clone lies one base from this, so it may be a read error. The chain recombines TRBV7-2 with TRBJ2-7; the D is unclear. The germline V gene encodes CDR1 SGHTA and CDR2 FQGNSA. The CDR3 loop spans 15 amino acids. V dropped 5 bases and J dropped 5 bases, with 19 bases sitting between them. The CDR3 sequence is CASSRSGGVPDEQYF. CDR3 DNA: TGTGCCAGCAGCCGATCCGGTGGGGTTCCCGACGAGCAGTACTTC.

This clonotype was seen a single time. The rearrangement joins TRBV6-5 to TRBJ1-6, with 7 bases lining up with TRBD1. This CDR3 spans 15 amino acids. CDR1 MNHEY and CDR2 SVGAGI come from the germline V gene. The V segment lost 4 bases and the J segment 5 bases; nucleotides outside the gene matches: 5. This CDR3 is CASSSPTGHNSPLHF. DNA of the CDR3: TGTGCCAGCAGTTCCCCGACAGGGCATAATTCACCCCTCCACTTT.

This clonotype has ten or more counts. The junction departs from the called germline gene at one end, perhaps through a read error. The CDR3 nucleotides read TGTGCCAGCAGCTTAGGCGGCACCTACGAGCAGTACTTC. This gives the protein CASSLGGTYEQYF. The chain joins TRBV5-1 to TRBJ2-7, with D unresolved. Germline V gene lookup returns CDR1 SGHRS and CDR2 YFSETQ. The CDR3 covers 13 residues.

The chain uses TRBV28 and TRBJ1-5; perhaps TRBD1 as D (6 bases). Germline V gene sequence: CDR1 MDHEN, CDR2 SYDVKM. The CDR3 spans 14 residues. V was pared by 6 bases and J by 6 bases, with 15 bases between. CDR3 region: CASSRSQGLQPQHF. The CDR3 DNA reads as TGTGCCAGCAGCAGATCGCAGGGGCTTCAGCCCCAGCATTTT.

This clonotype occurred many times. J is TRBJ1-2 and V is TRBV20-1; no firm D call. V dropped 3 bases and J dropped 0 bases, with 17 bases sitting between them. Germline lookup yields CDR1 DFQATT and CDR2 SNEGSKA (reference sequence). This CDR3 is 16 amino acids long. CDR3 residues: CSASSGHETSNYGYTF. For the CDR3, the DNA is TGCAGTGCTAGTTCCGGGCACGAAACATCTAACTATGGCTACACCTTC.

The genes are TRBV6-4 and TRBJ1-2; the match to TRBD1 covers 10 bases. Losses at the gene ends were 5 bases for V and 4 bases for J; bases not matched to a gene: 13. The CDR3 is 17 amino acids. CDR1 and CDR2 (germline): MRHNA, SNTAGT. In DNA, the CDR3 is TGTGCCAGCAGTCGACCGGGACAGGGGCCTTTAGGCTATGGCTACACCTTC. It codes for CASSRPGQGPLGYGYTF.

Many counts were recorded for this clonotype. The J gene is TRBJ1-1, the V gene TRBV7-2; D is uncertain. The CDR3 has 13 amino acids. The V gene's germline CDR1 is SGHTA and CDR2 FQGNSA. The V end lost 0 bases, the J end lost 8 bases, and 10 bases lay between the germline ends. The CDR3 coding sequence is TGTGCCAGCAGCTTAGCGGCAGCTCCGGAAGCTTTCTTT. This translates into CASSLAAAPEAFF.

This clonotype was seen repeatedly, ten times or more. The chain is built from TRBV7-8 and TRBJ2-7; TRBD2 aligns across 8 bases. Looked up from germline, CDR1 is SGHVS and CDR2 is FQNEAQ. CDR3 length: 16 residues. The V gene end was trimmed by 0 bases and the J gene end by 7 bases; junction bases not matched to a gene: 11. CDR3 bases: TGTGCCAGCAGCTTAGCTAGTCTAGCGGGTGACTATGAGCAGTACTTC. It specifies CASSLASLAGDYEQYF.

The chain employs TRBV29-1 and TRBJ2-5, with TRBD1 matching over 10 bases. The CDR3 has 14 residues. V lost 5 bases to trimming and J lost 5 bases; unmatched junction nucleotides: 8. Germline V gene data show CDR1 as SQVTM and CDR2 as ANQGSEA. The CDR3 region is CSVPDRGRQETQYF. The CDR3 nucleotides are TGCAGCGTTCCCGACAGGGGGCGACAGGAGACCCAGTACTTC.